A selection of T cell receptor beta chains follows, all from one sample in a study of PD-L1 blockade in urothelial cancer. Profiled with immunoSEQ multiplex PCR; TCRdb holds only in-frame clones, not every one. The sample contains approximately 100,000 clones, about 89% of which appear only once. The sequencing used PBMCs, collected around atezolizumab (anti-PD-L1) treatment. The receptors here all came from a woman older than 75 with urothelial cancer. The CDR3 runs from the conserved cysteine through the conserved F or W. A D gene is named only where the DNA matches it firmly. Only some rows state a clone size, as once, few, many or a class for expanded clones.

V gene: TRBV18
clone size: NA
D gene: NA
J gene: TRBJ1-5
CDR3 protein: CASSPSGNQPQHF
CDR3 DNA: TGTGCCAGCTCACCCTCGGGGAATCAGCCCCAGCATTTT

V gene: TRBV30
clone size: NA
D gene: NA
J gene: TRBJ1-2
CDR3 protein: CAFGSPPGGGYTF
CDR3 DNA: TGTGCCTTCGGATCCCCCCCCGGGGGAGGCTACACCTTC

V gene: TRBV7-2
clone size: NA
D gene: TRBD2
J gene: TRBJ2-1
CDR3 protein: CASSRGGLAGDEQFF
CDR3 DNA: TGTGCCAGCAGCCGGGGGGGGCTAGCTGGCGATGAGCAGTTCTTC

V gene: TRBV5-1
clone size: once
D gene: TRBD2
J gene: TRBJ2-7
CDR3 protein: CASSLTSGNAYEQYF
CDR3 DNA: TGCGCCAGCAGCTTGACCAGCGGGAATGCCTACGAGCAGTACTTC

V gene: TRBV7-2
clone size: NA
D gene: TRBD2
J gene: TRBJ2-1
CDR3 protein: CASSPKAGGSYNEQFF
CDR3 DNA: TGTGCCAGCAGCCCCAAAGCGGGAGGTTCCTACAATGAGCAGTTCTTC

V gene: TRBV28
clone size: NA
D gene: NA
J gene: TRBJ2-5
CDR3 protein: CASSTRRETQYF
CDR3 DNA: TGTGCCAGCAGCACCCGGAGAGAGACCCAGTACTTC

V gene: TRBV5-6
clone size: NA
D gene: NA
J gene: TRBJ2-3
CDR3 protein: CASSGGLSTDTQYF
CDR3 DNA: TGTGCCAGCAGCGGGGGACTCTCTACAGATACGCAGTATTTT

V gene: TRBV9
clone size: NA
D gene: NA
J gene: TRBJ1-1
CDR3 protein: CASSVKGGVAFF
CDR3 DNA: TGTGCCAGCAGCGTCAAAGGGGGAGTCGCTTTCTTT

V gene: TRBV19
clone size: NA
D gene: NA
J gene: TRBJ1-5
CDR3 protein: CASSVTPRANQPQHF
CDR3 DNA: TGTGCCAGTAGTGTGACCCCGCGAGCGAATCAGCCCCAGCATTTT

V gene: TRBV30
clone size: NA
D gene: TRBD2
J gene: TRBJ2-1
CDR3 protein: CAWRSGVSYNEQFF
CDR3 DNA: TGTGCCTGGAGGAGCGGGGTATCCTACAATGAGCAGTTCTTC

V gene: TRBV6-6
clone size: NA
D gene: TRBD2
J gene: TRBJ2-1
CDR3 protein: CASGLGLEVGEQFF
CDR3 DNA: TGTGCCAGCGGCCTAGGACTAGAGGTTGGTGAGCAGTTCTTC

V gene: TRBV4-1
clone size: NA
D gene: NA
J gene: TRBJ1-1
CDR3 protein: CASSGSMNTEAFF
CDR3 DNA: TGCGCCAGCAGCGGTAGCATGAACACTGAAGCTTTCTTT

V gene: TRBV19
clone size: NA
D gene: TRBD1
J gene: TRBJ1-2
CDR3 protein: CASTYPGQRYGYTF
CDR3 DNA: TGTGCCAGCACTTACCCGGGACAGCGCTATGGCTACACCTTC

V gene: TRBV30
clone size: NA
D gene: NA
J gene: TRBJ2-3
CDR3 protein: CAWSPGGTDTQYF
CDR3 DNA: TGTGCCTGGAGTCCAGGGGGCACAGATACGCAGTATTTT

V gene: TRBV29-1
clone size: NA
D gene: TRBD1
J gene: TRBJ2-2
CDR3 protein: CIAGGPTGELFF
CDR3 DNA: TGCATCGCAGGGGGCCCTACCGGGGAGCTGTTTTTT

V gene: TRBV19
clone size: NA
D gene: NA
J gene: TRBJ2-2
CDR3 protein: CASSIGGGPGELFF
CDR3 DNA: TGTGCCAGTAGTATTGGAGGGGGCCCCGGGGAGCTGTTTTTT

V gene: TRBV5-4
clone size: NA
D gene: NA
J gene: TRBJ2-1
CDR3 protein: CASSLGAADSYNEQFF
CDR3 DNA: TGTGCCAGCAGCTTGGGTGCGGCGGACTCCTACAATGAGCAGTTCTTC

V gene: TRBV19
clone size: NA
D gene: NA
J gene: TRBJ2-3
CDR3 protein: CATFKGGTDTQYF
CDR3 DNA: TGTGCCACCTTCAAGGGGGGCACAGATACGCAGTATTTT

V gene: TRBV10-3
clone size: NA
D gene: NA
J gene: TRBJ2-3
CDR3 protein: CAITEGGDTQYF
CDR3 DNA: TGTGCCATCACCGAGGGGGGGGATACGCAGTATTTT

V gene: TRBV5-5
clone size: NA
D gene: TRBD1
J gene: TRBJ2-7
CDR3 protein: CASSLGTGTYEQYF
CDR3 DNA: TGTGCCAGCAGCTTGGGGACAGGGACCTACGAGCAGTACTTC

V gene: TRBV6-5
clone size: once
D gene: NA
J gene: TRBJ1-1
CDR3 protein: CASIQRGGRGAFF
CDR3 DNA: TGTGCCAGCATCCAGCGGGGGGGCAGAGGAGCTTTCTTT

V gene: TRBV7-2
clone size: once
D gene: TRBD1
J gene: TRBJ2-7
CDR3 protein: CASSLGPGTGGVLYF
CDR3 DNA: TGTGCCAGCAGCCTGGGCCCCGGGACAGGGGGCGTCCTGTACTTC

V gene: TRBV7-6
clone size: NA
D gene: NA
J gene: TRBJ1-1
CDR3 protein: CASSLVGGENTEAFF
CDR3 DNA: TGTGCCAGCAGCTTAGTTGGAGGGGAGAACACTGAAGCTTTCTTT

V gene: TRBV27
clone size: NA
D gene: NA
J gene: TRBJ2-3
CDR3 protein: CASSPPRFSSLTTDTQYF
CDR3 DNA: TGTGCCAGCAGTCCACCTCGTTTTAGTTCTCTCACCACAGATACGCAGTATTTT

V gene: TRBV29-1
clone size: NA
D gene: NA
J gene: TRBJ2-2
CDR3 protein: CSVSRANTGELFF
CDR3 DNA: TGCAGCGTTTCCAGGGCGAACACCGGGGAGCTGTTTTTT

V gene: TRBV30
clone size: NA
D gene: NA
J gene: TRBJ2-2
CDR3 protein: CAWSIGHPNTGELFF
CDR3 DNA: TGTGCCTGGAGTATTGGGCATCCGAACACCGGGGAGCTGTTTTTT

V gene: TRBV18
clone size: NA
D gene: NA
J gene: TRBJ2-1
CDR3 protein: CASSPTGWGYNEQFF
CDR3 DNA: TGTGCCAGCTCCCCCACAGGCTGGGGATACAATGAGCAGTTCTTC

V gene: TRBV28
clone size: NA
D gene: NA
J gene: TRBJ1-2
CDR3 protein: CASGGEGGNYGYTF
CDR3 DNA: TGTGCATCGGGAGGGGAGGGGGGAAACTATGGCTACACCTTC

V gene: TRBV7-9
clone size: NA
D gene: NA
J gene: TRBJ1-1
CDR3 protein: CASSLGELNTEAFF
CDR3 DNA: TGTGCCAGCAGCTTAGGGGAGCTGAACACTGAAGCTTTCTTT

V gene: TRBV28
clone size: NA
D gene: NA
J gene: TRBJ1-5
CDR3 protein: CASSLPQGGNQPQHF
CDR3 DNA: TGTGCCAGCAGTTTACCACAGGGCGGCAATCAGCCCCAGCATTTT

V gene: TRBV5-1
clone size: NA
D gene: TRBD2
J gene: TRBJ2-1
CDR3 protein: CASSLGGLAANEQFF
CDR3 DNA: TGCGCCAGCAGCTTGGGGGGACTAGCGGCCAATGAGCAGTTCTTC

V gene: TRBV9
clone size: NA
D gene: TRBD2
J gene: TRBJ2-4
CDR3 protein: CASSPGGNIQYF
CDR3 DNA: TGTGCCAGCAGCCCGGGGGGAAACATTCAGTACTTC

V gene: TRBV27
clone size: NA
D gene: NA
J gene: TRBJ2-6
CDR3 protein: CASSSRGSGANVLTF
CDR3 DNA: TGTGCCAGCAGTTCCCGGGGCTCTGGGGCCAACGTCCTGACTTTC

V gene: TRBV5-1
clone size: NA
D gene: TRBD1
J gene: TRBJ2-2
CDR3 protein: CASSSGQGKTGELFF
CDR3 DNA: TGCGCCAGCAGTTCGGGACAGGGTAAAACCGGGGAGCTGTTTTTT

V gene: TRBV28
clone size: once
D gene: NA
J gene: TRBJ1-2
CDR3 protein: CASSGGGRHSYGYTF
CDR3 DNA: TGTGCCAGCAGTGGCGGGGGGCGCCATAGCTATGGCTACACCTTC

V gene: TRBV11-3
clone size: NA
D gene: NA
J gene: TRBJ2-3
CDR3 protein: CASSLGEADTQYF
CDR3 DNA: TGTGCCAGCAGCTTAGGAGAGGCAGATACGCAGTATTTT

V gene: TRBV19
clone size: NA
D gene: TRBD1
J gene: TRBJ1-1
CDR3 protein: CASSTQGASTEAFF
CDR3 DNA: TGTGCCAGTAGTACTCAGGGGGCGAGCACTGAAGCTTTCTTT

V gene: TRBV19
clone size: NA
D gene: TRBD2
J gene: TRBJ2-3
CDR3 protein: CASSIDPLAGGPRDTQYF
CDR3 DNA: TGTGCCAGTAGTATCGATCCTCTAGCGGGAGGGCCGCGGGATACGCAGTATTTT

V gene: TRBV28
clone size: NA
D gene: TRBD2
J gene: TRBJ2-3
CDR3 protein: CASSFREVSTDTQYF
CDR3 DNA: TGTGCCAGCAGTTTTCGGGAGGTCAGCACAGATACGCAGTATTTT

V gene: TRBV4-1
clone size: NA
D gene: NA
J gene: TRBJ2-7
CDR3 protein: CASSQGRAGRRDEQYF
CDR3 DNA: TGCGCCAGCAGCCAAGGACGAGCAGGGCGTAGAGACGAGCAGTACTTC

V gene: TRBV27
clone size: NA
D gene: NA
J gene: TRBJ2-7
CDR3 protein: CASSLGNAGNSYEQYF
CDR3 DNA: TGTGCCAGCAGTTTAGGAAATGCAGGCAACTCCTACGAGCAGTACTTC

V gene: TRBV28
clone size: NA
D gene: NA
J gene: TRBJ2-7
CDR3 protein: CASGSYEQYF
CDR3 DNA: TGTGCCTCGGGTTCCTACGAGCAGTACTTC

V gene: TRBV10-3
clone size: NA
D gene: TRBD2
J gene: TRBJ2-3
CDR3 protein: CAIKGLAGGKTFTDTQYF
CDR3 DNA: TGTGCCATCAAGGGACTAGCGGGAGGGAAAACCTTCACAGATACGCAGTATTTT

V gene: TRBV19
clone size: NA
D gene: TRBD2
J gene: TRBJ2-1
CDR3 protein: CASASGGSYNEQFF
CDR3 DNA: TGTGCCAGCGCTAGCGGGGGGTCCTACAATGAGCAGTTCTTC

V gene: TRBV6-1
clone size: NA
D gene: TRBD1
J gene: TRBJ2-7
CDR3 protein: CASSGSDRGVEQYF
CDR3 DNA: TGTGCCAGCAGTGGTTCGGACAGGGGCGTCGAGCAGTACTTC

V gene: TRBV14
clone size: once
D gene: NA
J gene: TRBJ1-1
CDR3 protein: CASSPRGGRMNTEAFF
CDR3 DNA: TGTGCCAGCAGCCCCCGGGGGGGTCGCATGAACACTGAAGCTTTCTTT

V gene: TRBV6-1
clone size: NA
D gene: NA
J gene: TRBJ2-7
CDR3 protein: CASNRGGRLYEQYF
CDR3 DNA: TGTGCCAGCAACAGAGGGGGTAGGTTGTACGAGCAGTACTTC

V gene: TRBV5-1
clone size: NA
D gene: TRBD1
J gene: TRBJ2-7
CDR3 protein: CASSPWLGQLYEQYF
CDR3 DNA: TGCGCCAGCAGCCCATGGTTGGGACAGCTCTACGAGCAGTACTTC

V gene: TRBV28
clone size: NA
D gene: NA
J gene: TRBJ1-2
CDR3 protein: CATPIGGAQGGYTF
CDR3 DNA: TGTGCCACCCCAATAGGGGGGGCGCAAGGGGGCTACACCTTC

V gene: TRBV29-1
clone size: once
D gene: NA
J gene: TRBJ2-3
CDR3 protein: CSVEPGTDTQYF
CDR3 DNA: TGCAGCGTTGAACCCGGCACAGATACGCAGTATTTT

V gene: TRBV28
clone size: NA
D gene: TRBD2
J gene: TRBJ2-1
CDR3 protein: CASRTLAGVVNEQFF
CDR3 DNA: TGTGCCAGCAGAACTCTAGCGGGAGTAGTCAATGAGCAGTTCTTC

V gene: TRBV6-5
clone size: NA
D gene: TRBD1
J gene: TRBJ1-1
CDR3 protein: CASADRAHTEAFF
CDR3 DNA: TGTGCCAGTGCGGACAGGGCGCACACTGAAGCTTTCTTT

V gene: TRBV19
clone size: NA
D gene: TRBD2
J gene: TRBJ2-7
CDR3 protein: CASSTPAGPDGDEQYF
CDR3 DNA: TGTGCCAGTAGTACACCAGCGGGACCCGATGGGGACGAGCAGTACTTC